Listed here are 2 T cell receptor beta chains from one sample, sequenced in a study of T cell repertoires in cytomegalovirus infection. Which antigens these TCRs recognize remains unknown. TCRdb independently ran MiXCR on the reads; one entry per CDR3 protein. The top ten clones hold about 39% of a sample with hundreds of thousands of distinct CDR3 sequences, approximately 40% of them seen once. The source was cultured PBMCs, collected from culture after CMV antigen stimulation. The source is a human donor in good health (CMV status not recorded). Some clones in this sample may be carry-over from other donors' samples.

The CDR3 sequence: CSALARAYEQYF. The CDR3, as DNA: TGCAGTGCCCTGGCCAGGGCCTACGAGCAGTACTTC. The chain uses TRBV20-1 and TRBJ2-7, with D possibly TRBD1 on 5 matching bases. Germline-derived CDR1 and CDR2 are DFQATT and SNEGSKA (reference sequence). CDR3 length: 12 amino acids. Trimming removed 6 bases from V and 2 bases from J, with 11 bases in between.

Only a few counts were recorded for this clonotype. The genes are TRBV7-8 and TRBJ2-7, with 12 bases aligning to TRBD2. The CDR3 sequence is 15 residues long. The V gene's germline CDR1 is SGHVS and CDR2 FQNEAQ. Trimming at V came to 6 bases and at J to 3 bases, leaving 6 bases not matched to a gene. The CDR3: CASSPTSGSLYEQYF. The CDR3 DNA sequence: TGTGCCAGCAGTCCGACTAGCGGGAGTCTCTACGAGCAGTACTTC.